The entry below describes one TCR beta chain. The antigen remains undetermined. The record originates from a study of graft-versus-host responses after intestinal transplantation. The wider study: The recipients all started with anti-thymocyte globulin induction and then took tacrolimus and steroids for around three years. Whole-study results and caveats: Circulating GvH clones peaking coincided with falling HvG clones soon after transplant. Present in recipient marrow, GvH clones included some that appeared first in ileum or blood.

V was shortened by 4 bases and J by 9 bases, with 18 bases between the two germline ends. Germline loops: CDR1 LNHDA, CDR2 SQIVND (reference sequence). The CDR3 spans 14 residues. The table came from immunoSEQ multiplex PCR; TCRdb's copy has only in-frame clones and leaves some out. The sample has 40,000 to 55,000 clones, 75% to 95% seen once; the top ten hold around 4.8%. The chain has TRBV19 and TRBJ1-2; TRBD1 is a possible D gene (6 bases). Sequences were derived from PBMCs, sampled 524 days after transplant. The sequence was collected from a human patient who received an intestinal transplant, so some T cells may come from the graft donor. CDR3 sequence: CASSKAGTQPSYTF. The CDR3 DNA reads as TGTGCCAGTAGTAAAGCCGGGACACAGCCAAGCTACACCTTC.